Below are 27 T cell receptor beta chains sequenced from a single sample in a study of T cell repertoires in cytomegalovirus infection. One entry per CDR3 protein results from TCRdb running MiXCR on the reads. The data show about 570,000 distinct CDR3 sequences, with 40% seen just once and about 46% held by the top ten. No antigen is known for these receptors. The starting material was cultured PBMCs, obtained from culture after CMV antigen stimulation. These receptors were taken from a human donor in good health (CMV status not recorded). Some clones in this sample may be carry-over from other donors' samples.

This chain links TRBV5-4 with TRBJ2-3; TRBD2 matches 9 bases. Germline CDR1 is SGHNT and CDR2 is YYREEE (reference sequence). The CDR3 loop spans 17 amino acids. Trimming at V came to 2 bases and at J to 0 bases, leaving 7 bases not matched to a gene. The CDR3 loop reads CASSLRRLADSTDTQYF. CDR3 DNA: TGTGCCAGCAGCTTAAGACGACTAGCGGATAGCACAGATACGCAGTATTTT.

This clonotype has only a few counts. This sequence joins TRBV2 and TRBJ2-2, with 11 bases that match TRBD2. The V gene's germline CDR1 is SNHLY and CDR2 FYNNEI. V shed 4 bases, J shed 6 bases, and the junction held 4 bases outside the gene matches. The CDR3 has 15 residues. CDR3 DNA sequence: TGTGCCAGCAGTGTACTAGCGGGAGCGTCCGGGGAGCTGTTTTTT. Translating it yields CASSVLAGASGELFF.

This chain uses TRBV5-5 with TRBJ2-1; TRBD2 matches at 7 bases. Trimming cost V 0 bases and J 8 bases; bases outside gene matches: 8. In germline, CDR1 is SGHKS, CDR2 YYEKEE (reference sequence). The CDR3 runs 15 residues. The DNA of the CDR3 is TGTGCCAGCAGCTTGGCCGAGACTAGCTTCGATGAGCAGTTCTTC. Translated, it gives CASSLAETSFDEQFF.

The chain recombines TRBV19 with TRBJ2-2; a weak D match, TRBD1 (5 bases). Germline CDR1 and CDR2: LNHDA and SQIVND (reference sequence). The ends were cut back, 4 bases at V and 2 bases at J, with 11 bases in the middle. CDR3 length: 15 residues. The CDR3 sequence is CASSTGQTNTGELFF. CDR3 coding DNA: TGTGCCAGTAGTACTGGACAAACAAACACCGGGGAGCTGTTTTTT. Full variable domain (outside the CDR3, taken from reference TRBV19 and TRBJ2-2): DGGITQSPKYLFRKEGQNVTLSCEQNLNHDAMYWYRQDPGQGLRLIYYSQIVNDFQKGDIAEGYSVSREKKESFPLTVTSAQKNPTAFYLCASSTGQTNTGELFFGEGSRLTVL.

Ten or more counts support this clonotype. J is TRBJ1-5 and V is TRBV7-8, with D tentatively TRBD1 (6 bases). V was trimmed by 4 bases and J by 6 bases, leaving 13 bases between them. The CDR3 is 14 residues long. The germline V gene encodes CDR1 SGHVS and CDR2 FQNEAQ. In DNA form, the CDR3 reads TGTGCCAGCAGCTACGAAGGGACAACTCAGCCCCAGCATTTT. Its protein product is CASSYEGTTQPQHF.

The rearrangement uses TRBV11-3 and TRBJ1-5, with no clear D. This CDR3 has 14 residues. The V gene's germline CDR1 is SGHNT and CDR2 YENEEA. The V end was cut by 6 bases, the J end by 1 base, with 10 bases between. In nucleotides, the CDR3 is TGTGCCAGCAGGTTCCCGTTCAGCAATCAGCCCCAGCATTTT. It encodes CASRFPFSNQPQHF.

This clonotype has more than one count but fewer than ten. The chain is built from TRBV6-5 and TRBJ1-2; D might be TRBD1 (6 bases). Germline CDR1 is MNHEY and CDR2 is SVGAGI. The CDR3 has 15 amino acids. V dropped 0 bases and J dropped 2 bases, with 10 bases sitting between them. CDR3: CASSYSGTQNYGYTF. DNA for the CDR3: TGTGCCAGCAGTTACTCCGGGACACAGAACTATGGCTACACCTTC.

This clonotype was observed a handful of times. V usage is TRBV7-2 and J usage is TRBJ2-6; 8 bases match TRBD1. In germline, CDR1 is SGHTA, CDR2 FQGNSA. The CDR3 runs to 17 residues. The ends lost 5 bases at V and 1 base at J; junction bases unmatched: 7. DNA of the CDR3: TGTGCCAGCAGCCGGAGGAGACAGGGGTCTGGGGCCAACGTCCTGACTTTC. Amino acids: CASSRRRQGSGANVLTF.

The V gene is TRBV4-3, the J gene TRBJ2-3; D unclear. This CDR3 is built from 14 residues. The germline V gene encodes CDR1 LGHNA and CDR2 YSLEER. V was cut by 0 bases and J by 0 bases, with 4 bases left in between. This CDR3 is CASSQETSTDTQYF. The CDR3 bases are TGCGCCAGCAGCCAAGAGACCAGCACAGATACGCAGTATTTT.

The chain combines TRBV20-1 with TRBJ2-1; TRBD1 agrees at 9 bases. This CDR3 comprises 16 residues. The V and J ends lost 1 base and 9 bases, in that order; junction bases with no gene match: 13. Germline CDR1 reads DFQATT; CDR2 reads SNEGSKA (reference sequence). CDR3 in amino acids: CSARGSGTGFLGEQFF. The CDR3 region has the DNA TGCAGTGCTAGAGGCTCCGGGACAGGGTTCCTCGGTGAGCAGTTCTTC.

The chain carries TRBV25-1 and TRBJ1-2; D might be TRBD1 (5 bases). V was trimmed by 5 bases and J by 3 bases, leaving 16 bases between them. In germline, CDR1 is MGHDK, CDR2 SYGVNS. This CDR3 spans 15 amino acids. The CDR3 is CASSPSTGVYYGYTF. The CDR3 DNA reads as TGTGCCAGCAGTCCGTCGACGGGGGTATACTATGGCTACACCTTC.

In the case of this clonotype: One junction end does not reproduce the germline sequence, and a read error may be involved. The chain joins TRBV7-2 to TRBJ1-3, with D unresolved. Germline values: CDR1 SGHTA, CDR2 FQGNSA. The CDR3 extends over 13 amino acids. The CDR3 coding sequence is TGTGCCAGCAGCTTCGGGGAAGGAAGCACCATATATTTT. As protein: CASSFGEGSTIYF.

This clonotype was found a few times. The V call is TRBV7-2, the J call TRBJ2-5; 11 nucleotides match TRBD2. The CDR3 totals 17 residues. J gave up 2 bases and V 5 bases, and 10 bases lay outside the gene matches. Germline assignment: CDR1 SGHTA and CDR2 FQGNSA. CDR3 amino acids: CASSPLWTSGPQETQYF. CDR3 in DNA: TGTGCCAGCAGCCCCCTGTGGACTAGCGGGCCGCAAGAGACCCAGTACTTC.

The chain combines TRBV20-1 with TRBJ2-1; TRBD2 aligns across 8 bases. Losses at the gene ends were 6 bases for V and 7 bases for J; bases not matched to a gene: 5. The CDR3 consists of 12 residues. In germline, CDR1 is DFQATT, CDR2 SNEGSKA (reference sequence). CDR3 protein: CSAATSGNEQFF. CDR3 DNA: TGCAGTGCCGCAACTAGCGGTAATGAGCAGTTCTTC.

This clonotype was seen only a few times. The genes are TRBV7-2 and TRBJ2-7; D is undetermined. Germline CDR1 and CDR2: SGHTA and FQGNSA. Trimming shortened V by 5 bases and J by 0 bases, and 11 bases separated the two germline ends. The CDR3 is made up of 14 amino acids. The CDR3 DNA reads as TGTGCCAGCAGCCCCCCTGGTCACTCCTACGAGCAGTACTTC. The encoded protein is CASSPPGHSYEQYF.

CDR3 sequence: CASSIRLGGEQFF. The CDR3 nucleotides read TGTGCCAGCAGCATTCGTCTAGGCGGTGAGCAGTTCTTC. The chain carries TRBV6-2 or TRBV6-3 and TRBJ2-1, with D hard to call. The CDR3 spans 13 residues. CDR1 and CDR2 (germline): MNHEY, SVGEGT. V lost 6 bases, J lost 9 bases, and 15 bases lay in between.

The chain is built from TRBV20-1 and TRBJ2-7; TRBD1 agrees at 7 bases. The CDR3 is made up of 13 amino acids. With V trimmed by 7 bases and J by 3 bases, 9 bases remained unmatched. Looked up from germline, CDR1 is DFQATT and CDR2 is SNEGSKA (reference sequence). CDR3 sequence: CSERGTVGYEQYF. CDR3 nucleotides: TGCAGTGAAAGGGGGACAGTGGGCTACGAGCAGTACTTC.

V and J are TRBV19 and TRBJ1-2; 7 nucleotides align to TRBD1. Germline V CDR1 and CDR2: LNHDA, SQIVND (reference sequence). This CDR3 region has 15 residues. Trimming cost V 8 bases and J 6 bases; bases outside gene matches: 15. The CDR3 reads CASGDTGTAIHGYTF. The DNA for the CDR3 is TGTGCCAGTGGAGACACCGGGACAGCTATACATGGCTACACCTTC.

This clonotype has just a few counts. V usage is TRBV10-3 and J usage is TRBJ2-1, with 10 bases aligning to TRBD2. With V trimmed by 8 bases and J by 2 bases, 12 bases remained unmatched. There are 17 residues in the CDR3. Per germline, CDR1 ENHRY and CDR2 SYGVKD. The CDR3, as DNA: TGTGCCATCGGTAATCTAGCGGGAGACCAACCCTACAATGAGCAGTTCTTC. Its translation is CAIGNLAGDQPYNEQFF.

The chain carries TRBV28 and TRBJ1-5; the D gene is possibly TRBD1 (5 bases). V dropped 5 bases and J dropped 6 bases, with 17 bases sitting between them. The CDR3 contains 15 residues. Germline V CDR1 and CDR2: MDHEN, SYDVKM. The CDR3, as DNA: TGTGCCAGCAGTATACAATCCGGGGCCCTTCAGCCCCAGCATTTT. It translates to CASSIQSGALQPQHF.

The V call is TRBV7-2, the J call TRBJ1-2; 11 bases are shared with TRBD1. The CDR3 loop spans 12 amino acids. Germline V CDR1 and CDR2: SGHTA, FQGNSA. The junction had 5 bases not matched to a gene; V was cut back by 7 bases and J by 10 bases. In DNA form, the CDR3 reads TGTGCCAGCACCCGGGACAGGGGGGCCTACACCTTC. It is translated as CASTRDRGAYTF.

The chain joins TRBV11-2 to TRBJ2-5, with D perhaps assigned TRBD1 or TRBD2 (5 bases each). The CDR3 covers 14 residues. V lost 6 bases and J 3 bases, leaving 14 bases between the germline ends. Per germline, CDR1 SGHAT and CDR2 FQNNGV. The CDR3 DNA sequence: TGTGCCAGCAGTTGGGCAGGGAGTAAAGAGACCCAGTACTTC. Residues: CASSWAGSKETQYF.

In this sample, this clonotype turned up many times. The gene calls are TRBV7-2 and TRBJ2-5, with D uncertain. This CDR3 comprises 13 residues. The V gene lost 2 bases and the J gene lost 5 bases, with 9 bases spanning the gap. CDR1 is SGHTA, CDR2 FQGNSA, per germline. The CDR3 coding sequence is TGTGCCAGCAGCTTACAGGTCTCGGAGACCCAGTACTTC. This codes for CASSLQVSETQYF.

This clonotype showed up just a few times. The chain combines TRBV27 with TRBJ2-7; 12 bases are a match to TRBD2. V lost 5 bases, J lost 6 bases, and 5 bases stayed unmatched. Germline CDR1 is MNHEY and CDR2 is SMNVEV (reference sequence). This CDR3 is built from 14 residues. CDR3 region: CASSGRLAGAEQYF. In DNA, the CDR3 is TGTGCCAGCAGTGGACGACTAGCGGGAGCCGAGCAGTACTTC.

This clonotype was found a few times. The V call is TRBV7-2, the J call TRBJ2-4; 7 nucleotides align to TRBD2. Trimming cost V 6 bases and J 9 bases; bases outside gene matches: 14. The CDR3 loop spans 15 amino acids. Germline loops: CDR1 SGHTA, CDR2 FQGNSA. In DNA, the CDR3 is TGTGCCAGCAGTTTCGGGCGCGCGGGAGCCGGCATTCAGTACTTC. It specifies CASSFGRAGAGIQYF.

This clonotype was seen a few times. The rearrangement links TRBV6-2 or TRBV6-3 to TRBJ1-2; D not certain. The germline V and J ends were trimmed by 2 bases and 4 bases, with 2 bases remaining between them. The germline CDR1 and CDR2 sequences are MNHEY and SVGEGT. This CDR3 has 11 residues. CDR3 region: CASSYPYGYTF. CDR3 coding DNA: TGTGCCAGCAGTTACCCCTATGGCTACACCTTC.

The V and J genes are TRBV30 and TRBJ1-6; 10 bases agree with TRBD1. Trimming cost V 5 bases and J 7 bases; bases outside gene matches: 11. The germline gives CDR1 GTSNPN, CDR2 SVGIG (reference sequence). CDR3 length: 16 residues. CDR3 loop: CAWEGQGSLGNSPLHF. The CDR3 bases are TGTGCCTGGGAGGGACAGGGGTCCCTCGGAAATTCACCCCTCCACTTT.